The clone carrying this T cell receptor (beta chain) was counted between two and nine times. Gene labels here are mouse ones. The read terminates 4 residues before the CDR3 end, so the remaining end is supplied by the germline J gene. RNA was extracted and reverse transcribed into cDNA as the sequencing template. Using immunoSEQ multiplex PCR, the repertoire was profiled, and TCRdb retains in-frame clones only, with some absent. The profile covers 200,000 to 300,000 clones, none occurring a single time. The source of the sample is a study of CD8+ T cells in alopecia areata. The authors sorted pooled cutaneous lymph node cells using CD4, CD8alpha, NKG2D, NKG2ACE and other markers. Germline V gives CDR1 NSHNY, CDR2 SYGAGN. The CDR3 has 15 amino acids. V was pared by 0 bases and J by 0 bases, with 9 bases between.

The material sequenced was CD4+ T cells sorted from a lymph node. The rearrangement links TRBV13-1 to TRBJ1-2; TRBD1 might be the D (5 bases). This receptor was taken from a C3H/HeJ mouse with alopecia areata. The strain's MHC: H2-k. The CDR3 bases that were read are TGTGCCAGCAGTGATGCAGCCAGGGCAAACTCC. Amino acids: CASSDAARANS. The entire CDR3 sequence reads CASSDAARANSDYTF.